Listed below are T cell receptor beta chains from one sample, sequenced in a study of blood T cell repertoires in COVID-19. Sequencing used immunoSEQ multiplex PCR; TCRdb keeps in-frame clones, though not all of them. The sample contains 250,000 or so clones, about nine tenths of which appear only once. Input material: peripheral blood. Receptors were obtained from a woman between 40 and 55 years old who had recovered from COVID-19. Both conserved end residues are part of each CDR3. Each record gives: V gene, CDR3 length, D gene, J gene, clone size, CDR3 DNA, CDR3 protein. A D gene is named only where the DNA matches it firmly. Some rows have no size entry. The others give once, few or many, or a class for an expanded clone.

v_gene: TRBV5-1; len: 13; d_gene: NA; j_gene: TRBJ1-2; abundance: few; CDR3nt: TGCGCCAGCAGCTACGACATTTACTATGGCTACACCTTC; CDR3aa: CASSYDIYYGYTF
v_gene: TRBV7-2; len: 13; d_gene: TRBD1; j_gene: TRBJ2-2; abundance: NA; CDR3nt: TGTGCCACAGGGGGACAGCACACCGGGGAGCTGTTTTTT; CDR3aa: CATGGQHTGELFF
v_gene: TRBV7-2; len: 13; d_gene: NA; j_gene: TRBJ2-1; abundance: NA; CDR3nt: TGTGCCAGCACCTTGGACTGGAACAATGAGCAGTTCTTC; CDR3aa: CASTLDWNNEQFF
v_gene: TRBV6-1; len: 16; d_gene: NA; j_gene: TRBJ2-3; abundance: NA; CDR3nt: TGTGCCAGCAGTGAAGCGTTAACACCGCCAGGAGATACGCAGTATTTT; CDR3aa: CASSEALTPPGDTQYF
v_gene: TRBV5-4; len: 12; d_gene: NA; j_gene: TRBJ1-5; abundance: NA; CDR3nt: TGTGCCAGCAGCTTGGGAGATCAGCCCCAGCATTTT; CDR3aa: CASSLGDQPQHF
v_gene: TRBV10-3; len: 16; d_gene: NA; j_gene: TRBJ1-2; abundance: NA; CDR3nt: TGTGCCATCAGTGAGAGTCACCCCGCCCGCGGCTATGGCTACACCTTC; CDR3aa: CAISESHPARGYGYTF
v_gene: TRBV7-2; len: 13; d_gene: NA; j_gene: TRBJ1-6; abundance: NA; CDR3nt: TGTGCCAGCAGCTACCGACGGGATTCACCCCTCCACTTT; CDR3aa: CASSYRRDSPLHF
v_gene: TRBV13; len: 14; d_gene: TRBD1; j_gene: TRBJ2-7; abundance: once; CDR3nt: TGTGCCAGCAGCTCGGACAGGGTCGCCTACGAGCAGTACTTC; CDR3aa: CASSSDRVAYEQYF
v_gene: TRBV19; len: 14; d_gene: NA; j_gene: TRBJ1-2; abundance: NA; CDR3nt: TGTGCCAGTATTCCGGGAATTCGGAACTATGGCTACACCTTC; CDR3aa: CASIPGIRNYGYTF
v_gene: TRBV15; len: 15; d_gene: TRBD1; j_gene: TRBJ1-2; abundance: once; CDR3nt: TGTGCCACCAGCAGGCAGGGGGCGCGAGTCTATGGCTACACCTTC; CDR3aa: CATSRQGARVYGYTF
v_gene: TRBV9; len: 14; d_gene: NA; j_gene: TRBJ1-4; abundance: once; CDR3nt: TGTGCCAGCAGCGTTGGGCAGGGAGGTGAAAAACTGTTTTTT; CDR3aa: CASSVGQGGEKLFF
v_gene: TRBV29-1; len: 12; d_gene: NA; j_gene: TRBJ1-2; abundance: NA; CDR3nt: TGCAGCGGGACCTCAAGGGGCTATGGCTACACCTTC; CDR3aa: CSGTSRGYGYTF
v_gene: TRBV7-3; len: 15; d_gene: NA; j_gene: TRBJ2-3; abundance: once; CDR3nt: TGTGCCAGCAGCTCGTCCCACTCGTGGTCAGATACGCAGTATTTT; CDR3aa: CASSSSHSWSDTQYF
v_gene: TRBV7-2; len: 13; d_gene: NA; j_gene: TRBJ1-2; abundance: NA; CDR3nt: TGTGCCAGCAGCGGCAGACACTTCTATGGCTACACCTTC; CDR3aa: CASSGRHFYGYTF
v_gene: TRBV7-9; len: 15; d_gene: TRBD1; j_gene: TRBJ2-7; abundance: NA; CDR3nt: TGTGCCAGCAGCGCGCCGGGACAGGGGACCTACGAGCAGTACTTC; CDR3aa: CASSAPGQGTYEQYF
v_gene: TRBV18; len: 15; d_gene: NA; j_gene: TRBJ2-7; abundance: NA; CDR3nt: TGTGCCAGCTCACCGTTTTTCTCCGGGGGCTACGAGCAGTACTTC; CDR3aa: CASSPFFSGGYEQYF
v_gene: TRBV3-1/TRBV3-2; len: 15; d_gene: TRBD2; j_gene: TRBJ2-2; abundance: NA; CDR3nt: TGTGCCAGCAGCCAACGGGGGGGCCTGACCGGGGAGCTGTTTTTT; CDR3aa: CASSQRGGLTGELFF
v_gene: TRBV7-9; len: 15; d_gene: NA; j_gene: TRBJ2-5; abundance: NA; CDR3nt: TGTGCCAGCAGCTTAGGAGTGGGGGAGGAAGAGACCCAGTACTTC; CDR3aa: CASSLGVGEEETQYF
v_gene: TRBV3-1/TRBV3-2; len: 17; d_gene: TRBD2; j_gene: TRBJ2-2; abundance: NA; CDR3nt: TGTGCCAGCAGCCAAGATCCGCGGGGGGGCCTTACCGGGGAGCTGTTTTTT; CDR3aa: CASSQDPRGGLTGELFF
v_gene: TRBV5-1; len: 14; d_gene: NA; j_gene: TRBJ1-1; abundance: NA; CDR3nt: TGCGCCAGCAGCTCCCAAGGCGGGAACACTGAAGCTTTCTTT; CDR3aa: CASSSQGGNTEAFF
v_gene: TRBV3-1/TRBV3-2; len: 14; d_gene: NA; j_gene: TRBJ1-2; abundance: NA; CDR3nt: TGTGCCAGCACCCACCTCTCCAGGGCCAGCGGCTACACCTTC; CDR3aa: CASTHLSRASGYTF
v_gene: TRBV7-2; len: 13; d_gene: NA; j_gene: TRBJ1-3; abundance: NA; CDR3nt: TGTGCCAGCAGCGACCGGGGGGGAAACACCATATATTTT; CDR3aa: CASSDRGGNTIYF
v_gene: TRBV28; len: 14; d_gene: NA; j_gene: TRBJ2-1; abundance: NA; CDR3nt: TGTGCCAGCAGTTTAGGCCCCCTAGACAATGAGCAGTTCTTC; CDR3aa: CASSLGPLDNEQFF
v_gene: TRBV6-5; len: 15; d_gene: NA; j_gene: TRBJ1-5; abundance: once; CDR3nt: TGTGCCAGCAGTTACTCTTATCAGGGGCATCAGCCCCAGCATTTT; CDR3aa: CASSYSYQGHQPQHF
v_gene: TRBV5-1; len: 18; d_gene: NA; j_gene: TRBJ1-3; abundance: NA; CDR3nt: TGCGCCAGCAGCTTGGCAGACTACCCCGGCGGGGTTGGAAACACCATATATTTT; CDR3aa: CASSLADYPGGVGNTIYF
v_gene: TRBV10-1; len: 15; d_gene: TRBD1; j_gene: TRBJ1-6; abundance: NA; CDR3nt: TGCGCCAGCAGTGAGTCTCGGACAGGGGTTTCACCCCTCCACTTT; CDR3aa: CASSESRTGVSPLHF
v_gene: TRBV4-3; len: 17; d_gene: TRBD2; j_gene: TRBJ2-1; abundance: NA; CDR3nt: TGCGCCAGCAGCATAGTCGGGGGGGCACTCTCCTACAATGAGCAGTTCTTC; CDR3aa: CASSIVGGALSYNEQFF
v_gene: TRBV12-3/TRBV12-4; len: 13; d_gene: NA; j_gene: TRBJ1-5; abundance: NA; CDR3nt: TGTGCCAGCAGCCTCCGGGGCAATCAGCCCCAGCATTTT; CDR3aa: CASSLRGNQPQHF
v_gene: TRBV19; len: 12; d_gene: NA; j_gene: TRBJ1-2; abundance: few; CDR3nt: TGTGCCAGTAGTATCCGGGAATCTGGCTACACCTTC; CDR3aa: CASSIRESGYTF
v_gene: TRBV9; len: 15; d_gene: NA; j_gene: TRBJ1-1; abundance: NA; CDR3nt: TGTGCCAGCAGCGTAGATGGGCAGGGGAACACTGAAGCTTTCTTT; CDR3aa: CASSVDGQGNTEAFF
v_gene: TRBV18; len: 15; d_gene: NA; j_gene: TRBJ1-1; abundance: once; CDR3nt: TGTGCCAGCTCACCACTCCCCCCATCGAACACTGAAGCTTTCTTT; CDR3aa: CASSPLPPSNTEAFF
v_gene: TRBV11-2; len: 13; d_gene: NA; j_gene: TRBJ1-5; abundance: NA; CDR3nt: TGTGCCAGCAGCTTAGGACGGGGAAAGCCCCAGCATTTT; CDR3aa: CASSLGRGKPQHF
v_gene: TRBV5-1; len: 14; d_gene: TRBD1; j_gene: TRBJ1-1; abundance: few; CDR3nt: TGCGCCAGCAGCTCCGGACAGGGGAACACTGAAGCTTTCTTT; CDR3aa: CASSSGQGNTEAFF
v_gene: TRBV19; len: 15; d_gene: NA; j_gene: TRBJ2-2; abundance: NA; CDR3nt: TGTGCCAGTAGTCATACTTATAGGGGGACCGGGGAGCTGTTTTTT; CDR3aa: CASSHTYRGTGELFF
v_gene: TRBV9; len: 15; d_gene: NA; j_gene: TRBJ1-2; abundance: once; CDR3nt: TGTGCCAGCAGCCCAGGAGGGCGGGATTACTATGGCTACACCTTC; CDR3aa: CASSPGGRDYYGYTF
v_gene: TRBV24-1; len: 14; d_gene: NA; j_gene: TRBJ2-3; abundance: NA; CDR3nt: TGTGCCACCAGTGATCAAACTAGCACAGATACGCAGTATTTT; CDR3aa: CATSDQTSTDTQYF
v_gene: TRBV5-1; len: 15; d_gene: TRBD1; j_gene: TRBJ1-2; abundance: NA; CDR3nt: TGCGCCAGCAGCTTGGGTGCCGGGACAGGGGATGGCTACACCTTC; CDR3aa: CASSLGAGTGDGYTF
v_gene: TRBV7-3; len: 15; d_gene: TRBD2; j_gene: TRBJ2-2; abundance: NA; CDR3nt: TGTGCCAGCAGCTCGCAGGGAGGGGACACCGGGGAGCTGTTTTTT; CDR3aa: CASSSQGGDTGELFF
v_gene: TRBV1; len: 15; d_gene: NA; j_gene: TRBJ2-7; abundance: NA; CDR3nt: TGCACCAGCAGCCAAGGGACAGGGGGTGGCGCGGAGCAGTACTTC; CDR3aa: CTSSQGTGGGAEQYF
v_gene: TRBV7-9; len: 12; d_gene: NA; j_gene: TRBJ2-1; abundance: few; CDR3nt: TGTGCCAGCAGCTTCTTGTCCAATGAGCAGTTCTTC; CDR3aa: CASSFLSNEQFF
v_gene: TRBV4-3; len: 15; d_gene: NA; j_gene: TRBJ2-7; abundance: NA; CDR3nt: TGCGCCAGCAGCCAAGAGACGGGTTTCTCCTACGAGCAGTACTTC; CDR3aa: CASSQETGFSYEQYF
v_gene: TRBV25-1; len: 17; d_gene: TRBD1; j_gene: TRBJ2-1; abundance: NA; CDR3nt: TGTGCCAGCAGTGTTCCGAGGGGACAGGGTAGAGTTGGTGAGCAGTTCTTC; CDR3aa: CASSVPRGQGRVGEQFF
v_gene: TRBV30; len: 14; d_gene: NA; j_gene: TRBJ1-2; abundance: NA; CDR3nt: TGTGCCTGGACCCCGGGAGGGTCCAACTATGGCTACACCTTC; CDR3aa: CAWTPGGSNYGYTF
v_gene: TRBV5-1; len: 14; d_gene: NA; j_gene: TRBJ2-3; abundance: NA; CDR3nt: TGCGCCAGCAGCTTGGGGCCACCCCAAGATACGCAGTATTTT; CDR3aa: CASSLGPPQDTQYF
v_gene: TRBV4-2; len: 15; d_gene: NA; j_gene: TRBJ2-7; abundance: NA; CDR3nt: TGTGCCAGCAGCCAGAATCAGGGCCCGACCTACGAGCAGTACTTC; CDR3aa: CASSQNQGPTYEQYF
v_gene: TRBV3-1/TRBV3-2; len: 20; d_gene: TRBD2; j_gene: TRBJ2-1; abundance: once; CDR3nt: TGTGCCAGCAGCCGGGCCCCGGGACTAGCGGGGGGTGGTTCCTACAATGAGCAGTTCTTC; CDR3aa: CASSRAPGLAGGGSYNEQFF
v_gene: TRBV25-1; len: 14; d_gene: TRBD1; j_gene: TRBJ1-1; abundance: NA; CDR3nt: TGTGCCAGCAGTCAAACAGGGGTAGGCACTGAAGCTTTCTTT; CDR3aa: CASSQTGVGTEAFF
v_gene: TRBV3-1/TRBV3-2; len: 13; d_gene: TRBD2; j_gene: TRBJ2-5; abundance: NA; CDR3nt: TGTGCCAGCAGTCTAGCGGGGCGAGAGACCCAGTACTTC; CDR3aa: CASSLAGRETQYF
v_gene: TRBV29-1; len: 14; d_gene: NA; j_gene: TRBJ1-4; abundance: NA; CDR3nt: TGCAGCCGTGAACGATCCGGAACTAATGAAAAACTGTTTTTT; CDR3aa: CSRERSGTNEKLFF
v_gene: TRBV4-1; len: 15; d_gene: TRBD2; j_gene: TRBJ2-5; abundance: NA; CDR3nt: TGCGCCAGCAGCTACCGCGTTAGCGGGGGGGAGACCCAGTACTTC; CDR3aa: CASSYRVSGGETQYF
v_gene: TRBV12-3/TRBV12-4; len: 13; d_gene: TRBD1; j_gene: TRBJ1-2; abundance: few; CDR3nt: TGTGCCAGCAGCCGGGACAGGTCCTCCCTTGGGACCTTC; CDR3aa: CASSRDRSSLGTF
v_gene: TRBV18; len: 15; d_gene: NA; j_gene: TRBJ2-3; abundance: once; CDR3nt: TGTGCCAGCTCACCACGCGGGGCGACCACAGATACGCAGTATTTT; CDR3aa: CASSPRGATTDTQYF
v_gene: TRBV6-2/TRBV6-3; len: 19; d_gene: NA; j_gene: TRBJ1-5; abundance: NA; CDR3nt: TGTGCCAGCAGTCCCCCGCCAGGGGATGCGACGTATAGCAATCAGCCCCAGCATTTT; CDR3aa: CASSPPPGDATYSNQPQHF
v_gene: TRBV29-1; len: 15; d_gene: NA; j_gene: TRBJ2-2; abundance: NA; CDR3nt: TGCAGCGTTGAGGTGGGGGCTGGGTTCACCGGGGAGCTGTTTTTT; CDR3aa: CSVEVGAGFTGELFF
v_gene: TRBV9; len: 14; d_gene: TRBD1; j_gene: TRBJ1-2; abundance: NA; CDR3nt: TGTGCCAGCAGCGTAGGACAGGGAAACTATGGCTACACCTTC; CDR3aa: CASSVGQGNYGYTF